This T cell receptor (delta chain) was captured by sequencing in a study of gamma-delta T cells after stem cell transplantation. TCRdb reanalyzed the RT-PCR reads using CATT. Of about 2,700 delta-chain clones in the sample, approximately 3% were seen once. Details on this clone: A far bigger clonotype differs at one base, so this is likely a read error.

This CDR3 spans 16 amino acids. Germline CDR1 is GEAIGNYY and CDR2 is EKD. The material sequenced was gamma-delta T cells. The sequence derives from a human donor. It is not recorded whose cells these are; they may come from a transplant donor. The V gene is TRDV2, the J gene TRDJ1; TRDD3 matches at 11 bases. CDR3 in DNA: TGTGCCCGTGACAGTTTACTGGGGGATAGTCGTGATAAACTCATCTTT. Encoded protein: CARDSLLGDSRDKLIF.